This passage covers 5 T cell receptor beta chains from one sample sequenced in a study of shared clonotypes between healthy human individuals. Measured with immunoSEQ multiplex PCR; TCRdb has only the in-frame clones, and not every one. This sample has about 2 million clones; roughly 95% occur once, and the top ten carry 0.13%. The sequenced sample was naive CD4+ T cells sorted from blood. Subset here: CD45RA+ positively selected. The receptors come from a man between 18 and 29 years old in good health.

The chain has TRBV6-5 and TRBJ1-4; no firm D call. Germline CDR1 is MNHEY and CDR2 is SVGAGI. Deletions cut 6 bases from V and 2 bases from J, with 13 bases between. CDR3 length equals 15 residues. In nucleotides, the CDR3 is TGTGCCAGCAGCCGGGGAGGAGGCACTAATGAAAAACTGTTTTTT. Protein sequence: CASSRGGGTNEKLFF.

The gene calls are TRBV27 and TRBJ1-5; 10 bases fit TRBD1. Trimming at V came to 5 bases and at J to 7 bases, leaving 8 bases not matched to a gene. The CDR3 loop spans 15 amino acids. Germline CDR1 is MNHEY and CDR2 is SMNVEV (reference sequence). The CDR3 region is CASSATDRGLQPQHF. In DNA, the CDR3 is TGTGCCAGCAGTGCTACCGACAGGGGGCTACAGCCCCAGCATTTT.

This clone has only one observation. The V call is TRBV6-4, the J call TRBJ1-3; no definite D call. V lost 11 bases and J lost 5, with 13 bases in between. Germline V gives CDR1 MRHNA, CDR2 SNTAGT. There are 12 residues in the CDR3. The chain's CDR3 is CAQQPGRNTIYF. The CDR3 DNA follows: TGTGCCCAGCAGCCGGGGAGAAACACCATATATTTT.

This clone has only one observation. The chain joins TRBV6-6 to TRBJ2-5; possibly TRBD2 for D (5 bases). Germline V gene sequence: CDR1 MNHNY, CDR2 SVGAGI (reference sequence). Trimming removed 6 bases from V and 2 bases from J, with 13 bases in between. This CDR3 is 14 amino acids long. CDR3 amino acids: CASSPGLEQETQYF. The CDR3 DNA reads TGTGCCAGCAGCCCCGGACTGGAACAAGAGACCCAGTACTTC.

The rearrangement links TRBV5-1 to TRBJ1-1; D gene uncertain. Germline CDR1 is SGHRS and CDR2 is YFSETQ. Trimming cost V 4 bases and J 2 bases, with 12 bases left between them. There are 14 residues in the CDR3. The CDR3 DNA follows: TGCGCCAGCAGCACTGGACGATTTAACACTGAAGCTTTCTTT. Translated: CASSTGRFNTEAFF.